These 21 T cell receptor beta chains came from one sample sequenced in a study of cytomegalovirus exposure and HLA in healthy donors. Use of 60 Vbeta and 13 Jbeta primers characterized the PCR. Sequenced by immunoSEQ multiplex PCR; TCRdb stores in-frame clones only, minus some. The sample contains roughly 100,000 clones, roughly three quarters of which appear only once. The sample was PBMCs. These receptors all stem from a man aged 30 to 39 in good health and CMV-seronegative.

J is TRBJ1-2 and V is TRBV5-4, with a tentative D call TRBD1 (5 bases). The CDR3 is made up of 13 amino acids. The V end lost 3 bases, the J end lost 6 bases, and 12 bases lay between the germline ends. Per germline, CDR1 SGHNT and CDR2 YYREEE (reference sequence). CDR3 nucleotide sequence: TGTGCCAGCAGCTCGGGACTAAAGGATGGCTACACCTTC. Its translation: CASSSGLKDGYTF.

This chain links TRBV18 with TRBJ2-2, with TRBD1 as a possible D gene (5 bases). Germline V gene data show CDR1 as KGHSH and CDR2 as LQKENI. Trimming stripped 6 bases from V and 2 bases from J, with 10 bases between. This CDR3 comprises 14 residues. The CDR3 coding sequence is TGTGCCAGCTCCCCCGACAGCAACACCGGGGAGCTGTTTTTT. Its translation is CASSPDSNTGELFF.

The rearrangement uses TRBV5-1 and TRBJ2-3, with D maybe TRBD2 (6 bases). CDR3 size: 15 residues. Trimming cost V 4 bases and J 2 bases, with 14 bases left between them. Germline V gene sequence: CDR1 SGHRS, CDR2 YFSETQ. This chain's CDR3 is CASSRGLSPTDTQYF. The CDR3 nucleotides read TGCGCCAGCAGCCGGGGACTGTCCCCCACAGATACGCAGTATTTT.

The chain uses TRBV2 and TRBJ2-7; no definite D call. Between the trimmed V and J ends, which lost 6 bases and 4 bases, there was a span of 10 bases. Germline V gene sequence: CDR1 SNHLY, CDR2 FYNNEI. This CDR3 is built from 12 residues. CDR3 nucleotides: TGTGCCAGCAGCCGAGCTAGTTACGAGCAGTACTTC. This encodes CASSRASYEQYF.

The gene calls are TRBV6-6 and TRBJ1-4; 10 nucleotides line up with TRBD1. The CDR3 runs 14 residues. Trimming cost V 10 bases and J 8 bases; bases outside gene matches: 10. CDR1 is MNHNY, CDR2 SVGAGI, per germline (reference sequence). The CDR3 reads CATDRGLGGEKLFF. The CDR3 DNA reads TGTGCCACAGACAGGGGGCTCGGGGGGGAAAAACTGTTTTTT.

V gene TRBV19 combines with J gene TRBJ1-5, with 11 bases lining up with TRBD1. Germline values: CDR1 LNHDA, CDR2 SQIVND (reference sequence). This CDR3 comprises 18 residues. Trimming took 5 bases from V and 2 from J; bases not matched to a gene: 11. CDR3 amino acids: CASSLSRDRGIGNQPQHF. The CDR3 DNA follows: TGTGCCAGTAGTCTCAGCAGGGACAGGGGGATAGGCAATCAGCCCCAGCATTTT.

This clone has only a few counts. The rearrangement joins TRBV9 to TRBJ2-3; TRBD2 aligns across 12 bases. V shed 3 bases and J 2 bases; nucleotides not matched to a gene: 4. Germline values: CDR1 SGDLS, CDR2 YYNGEE. The length of the CDR3 is 16 residues. The CDR3 DNA reads TGTGCCAGCAGCGATGGACTAGCGGGACCCACAGATACGCAGTATTTT. It encodes CASSDGLAGPTDTQYF.

V gene TRBV20-1 combines with J gene TRBJ1-1; TRBD1 might be the D (5 bases). The germline CDR1 and CDR2 sequences are DFQATT and SNEGSKA (reference sequence). This CDR3 spans 11 amino acids. Trimming pared 6 bases from V and 5 bases from J, leaving 10 bases between. The CDR3 reads CSAAGETEAFF. CDR3 DNA: TGCAGTGCAGCGGGGGAGACTGAAGCTTTCTTT.

V is TRBV5-6 and J is TRBJ2-7, with 7 bases aligning to TRBD2. The V and J ends lost 2 bases and 2 bases, in that order; junction bases with no gene match: 4. The CDR3 length is 14 residues. In germline, CDR1 is SGHDT, CDR2 YYEEEE. The CDR3: CASSFSGNPYEQYF. DNA for the CDR3: TGTGCCAGCAGCTTCAGCGGGAATCCCTACGAGCAGTACTTC.

Turning to this clone: One end of the junction is discordant with germline, which a read error may explain. The chain links TRBV7-7 to TRBJ2-7; tentative D call: TRBD1 (6 bases). The CDR3 is 13 residues long. CDR1 SSHAT and CDR2 FNYEAQ come from the germline V gene (reference sequence). The CDR3 loop reads CASSLAQGYEQYF. The CDR3 region has the DNA TGTGCTAGCAGCTTAGCACAGGGCTACGAGCAGTACTTC.

The chain employs TRBV6-5 and TRBJ1-5; D unclear. V lost 0 bases and J lost 7, with 7 bases in between. The CDR3 runs 13 residues. Germline assignment: CDR1 MNHEY and CDR2 SVGAGI. In DNA form, the CDR3 reads TGTGCCAGCAGTTACTCGACTGGACAGCCCCAGCATTTT. This translates into CASSYSTGQPQHF.

CDR3 DNA sequence: TGTGCCAGCAGCCAGCAACAGGGGGCTCTTACCGGGGAGCTGTTTTTT. The encoded protein is CASSQQQGALTGELFF. The gene calls are TRBV14 and TRBJ2-2, with TRBD1 matching over 9 bases. The CDR3 contains 16 residues. V was clipped by 3 bases and J by 5 bases; unmatched bases: 7. Germline V gene lookup returns CDR1 SGHDN and CDR2 FVKESK.

The V call is TRBV5-1, the J call TRBJ2-5, with TRBD1 identical over 9 bases. The CDR3 consists of 15 residues. Germline values: CDR1 SGHRS, CDR2 YFSETQ. With 4 bases clipped from V and 5 bases from J, the junction kept 9 bases outside the gene matches. As DNA, the CDR3 is TGCGCCAGCAGCCAAACACAGGGGGCGGGGGAGACCCAGTACTTC. This encodes CASSQTQGAGETQYF.

This clone was seen only once. The chain joins TRBV2 to TRBJ2-7; D unclear. This CDR3 spans 15 amino acids. Trimming stripped 2 bases from V and 2 bases from J, with 13 bases between. Per germline, CDR1 SNHLY and CDR2 FYNNEI. The DNA for the CDR3 is TGTGCCAGCAGTGAATCTAGTGACGGCGCCTACGAGCAGTACTTC. Its protein is CASSESSDGAYEQYF.

This clone is medium-sized. The CDR3 here is CASSLGLNQPQHF. The CDR3, as DNA: TGTGCCAGCAGCTTAGGGCTAAATCAGCCCCAGCATTTT. The chain recombines TRBV13 with TRBJ1-5; D is unclear. The CDR3 consists of 13 residues. With 0 bases removed from V and 4 bases from J, the gap between germline ends came to 4 bases. CDR1 and CDR2 (germline): PRHDT, FYEKMQ (reference sequence).

This clone was found a few times. This chain connects TRBV6-1 to TRBJ1-4; D remains unclear. V lost 2 bases and J lost 5, with 12 bases in between. CDR3 size: 15 residues. From germline, CDR1 is MNHNS and CDR2 SASEGT. The CDR3 loop reads CASSESRIRNEKLFF. In nucleotides, the CDR3 is TGTGCCAGCAGTGAATCCAGGATCAGGAATGAAAAACTGTTTTTT.

This clone was seen a single time. CDR3 region: CASSLEAGYGYTF. DNA of the CDR3: TGTGCCAGCAGCTTAGAGGCGGGGTATGGCTACACCTTC. The rearrangement links TRBV7-2 to TRBJ1-2; D is ambiguous. The CDR3 is made up of 13 amino acids. The germline V gene encodes CDR1 SGHTA and CDR2 FQGNSA. The V and J ends lost 1 base and 5 bases respectively, with 8 bases between them.

The rearrangement links TRBV7-6 to TRBJ2-7, with a possible D match to TRBD2 (6 bases). The length of the CDR3 is 12 residues. CDR1 SGHVS and CDR2 FNYEAQ come from the germline V gene. The V end lost 5 bases, the J end lost 6 bases, and 11 bases lay between the germline ends. DNA for the CDR3: TGTGCCAGCAGCAGCACTAGCAGCGAGCAGTACTTC. Its protein product is CASSSTSSEQYF.

This clone has only a few counts. The J gene is TRBJ2-3, the V gene TRBV5-1; D perhaps matches TRBD2 (5 bases). This CDR3 region has 16 residues. With 0 bases removed from V and 1 base from J, the gap between germline ends came to 12 bases. Germline lookup yields CDR1 SGHRS and CDR2 YFSETQ. The CDR3 is CASSLGSVWGTDTQYF. CDR3 nucleotides: TGCGCCAGCAGCTTGGGTAGCGTATGGGGCACAGATACGCAGTATTTT.

This clone appeared once. The V and J genes are TRBV19 and TRBJ2-3; 7 nucleotides align to TRBD2. The CDR3 has 17 amino acids. V dropped 5 bases and J dropped 0; count of bases not matched to a gene: 11. CDR1 is LNHDA, CDR2 SQIVND, per germline (reference sequence). The CDR3 sequence is CASSARPTSASTDTQYF. The CDR3 DNA reads TGTGCCAGTAGTGCCCGACCTACTAGCGCAAGCACAGATACGCAGTATTTT. The variable domain in full, completed from reference TRBV19 and TRBJ2-3, reads DGGITQSPKYLFRKEGQNVTLSCEQNLNHDAMYWYRQDPGQGLRLIYYSQIVNDFQKGDIAEGYSVSREKKESFPLTVTSAQKNPTAFYLCASSARPTSASTDTQYFGPGTRLTVL.

The V call is TRBV4-2, the J call TRBJ2-7, with a tentative D call TRBD1 (6 bases). The V gene's germline CDR1 is LGHNA and CDR2 YNFKEQ. With 1 base removed from V and 6 bases from J, the gap between germline ends came to 16 bases. The CDR3 length is 15 residues. The CDR3 reads CASSQGLRTVGEQYF. DNA of the CDR3: TGTGCCAGCAGCCAAGGGCTTCGGACAGTTGGCGAGCAGTACTTC.